Listed below are T cell receptor beta chains from one sample, sequenced in a study of blood T cell repertoires in COVID-19. The repertoire was sequenced with immunoSEQ multiplex PCR; TCRdb's copy has only in-frame clones and lacks some. The data show 94,000 or so clones, approximately 86% seen once. The sample was peripheral blood. Receptors originate from a woman aged 65 to 85 with acute or convalescent COVID-19. The CDR3 runs from the conserved cysteine through the conserved F or W. D genes are given only for firm matches. The size field is filled for only some rows; it gives once, few, many or a size class.

J	D	V	size	CDR3	DNA
TRBJ1-1	NA	TRBV5-1	NA	CASTWGGVYTEAFF	TGCGCCAGCACCTGGGGGGGAGTGTACACTGAAGCTTTCTTT
TRBJ2-7	TRBD2	TRBV28	NA	CASSPPLRGGLEQYF	TGTGCCAGCAGTCCCCCCTTACGGGGGGGCCTCGAGCAGTACTTC
TRBJ1-1	NA	TRBV7-9	NA	CASSLELSGAFF	TGTGCCAGCAGCTTAGAACTTTCGGGAGCTTTCTTT
TRBJ2-2	TRBD1	TRBV7-9	NA	CASPPGTGVINTGELFF	TGTGCCAGCCCCCCCGGGACAGGGGTAATCAACACCGGGGAGCTGTTTTTT
TRBJ2-1	TRBD2	TRBV18	NA	CASSPSGTYNEQFF	TGTGCCAGCTCACCTAGCGGGACCTACAATGAGCAGTTCTTC
TRBJ1-2	NA	TRBV27	few	CASSPTARVKGYTF	TGTGCCAGCAGCCCCACGGCCAGGGTTAAGGGCTACACCTTC
TRBJ2-5	TRBD1	TRBV10-2	NA	CASRDDRAQETQYF	TGCGCCAGCAGAGATGACAGGGCCCAAGAGACCCAGTACTTC
TRBJ1-2	NA	TRBV6-5	NA	CASRPGKNYGYTF	TGTGCCAGCAGGCCAGGGAAAAACTATGGCTACACCTTC
TRBJ2-5	TRBD2	TRBV5-4	NA	CASSRTSGSQETQYF	TGTGCCAGCAGCCGGACTAGCGGGAGCCAAGAGACCCAGTACTTC
TRBJ2-1	NA	TRBV12-3/TRBV12-4	NA	CASSVTSNEQFF	TGTGCCAGCAGTGTGACTAGTAATGAGCAGTTCTTC
TRBJ2-3	TRBD2	TRBV7-3	NA	CASSPPRLANTDTQYF	TGTGCCAGCAGCCCCCCGAGACTAGCCAACACAGATACGCAGTATTTT
TRBJ2-5	TRBD2	TRBV5-8	once	CASSLEVAGTRGETQYF	TGTGCCAGCAGCTTGGAGGTAGCGGGTACACGAGGGGAGACCCAGTACTTC
TRBJ2-5	NA	TRBV28	NA	CASSLSSGETQYF	TGTGCCAGCAGTTTGTCGTCGGGAGAGACCCAGTACTTC
TRBJ2-2	NA	TRBV25-1	NA	CASTGASDTGELFF	TGTGCCAGCACTGGCGCGAGCGACACCGGGGAGCTGTTTTTT
TRBJ2-5	TRBD1	TRBV11-3	NA	CASSSSSGGKETQYF	TGTGCCAGCAGCTCCTCTTCAGGGGGAAAAGAGACCCAGTACTTC
TRBJ2-3	NA	TRBV2	NA	CASSDPQGFTQYF	TGTGCCAGCAGTGACCCCCAGGGGTTTACGCAGTATTTT
TRBJ1-5	NA	TRBV19	NA	CASSRGTREGQPQHF	TGTGCCAGTAGTAGGGGTACCAGGGAGGGGCAGCCCCAGCATTTT
TRBJ2-2	TRBD1	TRBV11-2	once	CASSAGDRSNTGELFF	TGTGCCAGCAGCGCCGGGGACAGATCGAACACCGGGGAGCTGTTTTTT
TRBJ1-1	TRBD1	TRBV19	NA	CASSIVHRGYTEAFF	TGTGCCAGTAGTATAGTTCACAGGGGGTACACTGAAGCTTTCTTT
TRBJ2-3	TRBD2	TRBV18	NA	CASSPGGGADTQYF	TGTGCCAGCTCACCGGGCGGGGGGGCAGATACGCAGTATTTT